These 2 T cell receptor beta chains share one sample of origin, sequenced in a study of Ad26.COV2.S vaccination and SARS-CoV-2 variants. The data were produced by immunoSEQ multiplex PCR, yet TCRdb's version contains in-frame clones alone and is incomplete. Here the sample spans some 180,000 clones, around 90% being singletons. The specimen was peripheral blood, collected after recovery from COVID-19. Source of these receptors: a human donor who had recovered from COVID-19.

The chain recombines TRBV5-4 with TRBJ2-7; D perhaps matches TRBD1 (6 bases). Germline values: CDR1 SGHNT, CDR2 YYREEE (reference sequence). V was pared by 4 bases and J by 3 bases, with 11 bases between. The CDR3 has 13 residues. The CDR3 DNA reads TGTGCCAGCAGCCAATCGACAGGCTACGAGCAGTACTTC. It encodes CASSQSTGYEQYF.

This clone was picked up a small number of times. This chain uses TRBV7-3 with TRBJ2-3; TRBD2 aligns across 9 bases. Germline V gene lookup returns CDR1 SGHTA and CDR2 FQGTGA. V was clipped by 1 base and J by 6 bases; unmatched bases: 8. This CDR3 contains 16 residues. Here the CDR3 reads CASSLKPGLALDTQYF. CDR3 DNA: TGTGCCAGCAGCTTAAAGCCGGGACTAGCCCTCGATACGCAGTATTTT.